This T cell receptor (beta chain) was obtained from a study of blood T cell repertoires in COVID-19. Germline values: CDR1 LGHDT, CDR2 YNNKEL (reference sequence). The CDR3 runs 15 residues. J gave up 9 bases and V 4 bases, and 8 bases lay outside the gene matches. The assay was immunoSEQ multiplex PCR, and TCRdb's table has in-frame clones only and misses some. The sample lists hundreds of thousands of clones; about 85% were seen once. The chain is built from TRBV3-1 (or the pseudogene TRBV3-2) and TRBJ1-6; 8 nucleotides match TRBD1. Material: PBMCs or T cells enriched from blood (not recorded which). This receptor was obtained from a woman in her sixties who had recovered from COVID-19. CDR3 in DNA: TGTGCCAGCAGCCTCAAAGGACAGGGATCTTCACCCCTCCACTTT. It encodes CASSLKGQGSSPLHF.